This T cell receptor beta chain appears in the sequencing data of a study of OX40 agonist ivuxolimab in advanced cancers. Study-wide background: Patients received intravenous ivuxolimab every 2 weeks at 0.01 to 10 mg/kg. Three patients, one with hepatocellular carcinoma and two with cutaneous melanoma, achieved partial responses.

The protocol was immunoSEQ multiplex PCR, while the TCRdb copy is restricted to in-frame clones and leaves out a portion. This table holds approximately 77,000 clones, over 80% found once. Germline CDR1 is LGHNA and CDR2 is YSLEER. The CDR3 extends over 16 amino acids. V gave up 0 bases and J gave up 2 bases, with 11 bases separating them. Here the sequenced sample was CD4+ or CD8+ T cells sorted from blood, taken in a trial of the OX40 agonist ivuxolimab. This sequence joins TRBV4-3 and TRBJ2-1; D ambiguous. The origin of this receptor is an adult with an advanced solid tumor such as melanoma, head and neck, liver or kidney cancer. The CDR3, as DNA: TGCGCCAGCAGCCAAGATGGGGTGGCACCCTACAATGAGCAGTTCTTC. Its protein product is CASSQDGVAPYNEQFF.